This T cell receptor (beta chain) was sequenced in a study of metastatic and nonmetastatic thyroid tumors (dated by TCRdb to about 2020). In terms of the full investigation: Repertoires were compared across peripheral blood and tumor or nodule tissue samples from malignant and benign thyroid patients.

None of the patients had been given any treatment before thyroid surgery. Patient clinical samples collected from about 2012 to 2019 were retrospectively analysed using T-cell receptor beta sequencing. This clone was seen ten or more times. It lacks a known antigen. No much larger clone exists at a distance of one base, and base qualities are not known. From the cysteine up to the phenylalanine, the CDR3 has a length of 15 residues. CDR3 DNA is the only sequence kept; it has 45 bases, read in frame from the first base. CDR1 and CDR2 were assigned from the germline V gene (reference sequence) as GTSNPN and SVGIG. The library came from PCR. Instrument used: Illumina HiSeq 4000. High-throughput sequencing was used to profile the TCR beta-chain CDR3 region of every patient. The original pipeline was this. Drawing on CDR3 differences between clinicopathological groups, the researchers built a classifier meant to tell apart patients with distant-metastatic papillary thyroid cancer. The Shannon index was used to assess repertoire diversity, and the Morisita-Horn index was used to assess tumor-blood repertoire similarity. TCRdb took the public reads, trimmed them with fastp at Q25, ran MiXCR for clone calling and kept in-frame beta chains. It is TCRdb's table, rather than the study itself, that gives the V and J calls and clone size. Present in this sample are some 30,000 clones, 25% to 30% of which were seen just once. Approximately 30% of the sample belongs to the ten largest clones.

The investigation overall reported the following: TCR beta diversity was reported as significantly higher in malignant tumors than in benign nodules, in both blood and tumor samples.

Specimen: blood. The TCR comes from a female donor with papillary thyroid cancer or a benign thyroid nodule (not recorded which). Some clones in this sample may be carry-over from other donors' samples. Here the chain combines TRBV30 and TRBJ2-1; TRBD2 lines up with 9 middle nucleotides. The CDR3 is CAGGFNSGRMGEQFF. The nucleotide sequence reads TGTGCTGGAGGGTTTAATAGCGGGAGAATGGGTGAGCAGTTCTTC.